The 7 T cell receptor beta chains below were found in one sample sequenced in a study of blood T cells in healthy people across ages. A sample-barcoded 5' primer and a J-beta primer mix were used in a second PCR of roughly 6 to 12 cycles. TCRdb called the 5' RACE reads again in MiXCR, with one record for every CDR3 protein. Among hundreds of thousands of distinct CDR3 sequences listed, roughly three fifths were seen once. Sequences were obtained from blood. The receptor set was obtained from a man aged 35 to 55 in good health.

The CDR3 is CASSSSNPRTNTIYF. The CDR3 coding sequence is TGCGCCAGCAGCTCTTCGAACCCCAGGACCAACACCATATATTTT. The rearrangement joins TRBV5-1 to TRBJ1-3; D unclear. The CDR3 covers 15 residues. The germline V gene has CDR1 SGHRS and CDR2 YFSETQ. V dropped 3 bases and J dropped 7 bases, with 17 bases sitting between them. The complete variable domain, with remaining parts taken from reference TRBV5-1 and TRBJ1-3, reads KAGVTQTPRYLIKTRGQQVTLSCSPISGHRSVSWYQQTPGQGLQFLFEYFSETQRNKGNFPGRFSGRQFSNSRSEMNVSTLELGDSALYLCASSSSNPRTNTIYFGEGSWLTVV.

This clonotype was found a few times. This rearrangement joins TRBV12-3 or TRBV12-4 to TRBJ2-7; a possible D gene is TRBD2 (5 bases). V was pared by 2 bases and J by 2 bases, with 10 bases between. This CDR3 contains 14 residues. In DNA, the CDR3 is TGTGCCAGCAGTTTAATTCGGGGTACCTACGAGCAGTACTTC. Translated, it gives CASSLIRGTYEQYF.

This chain uses TRBV25-1 with TRBJ2-3; TRBD2 might be the D (7 bases). CDR3 size: 14 residues. The germline CDR1 and CDR2 sequences are MGHDK and SYGVNS. Trimming removed 7 bases from V and 1 base from J, with 12 bases in between. The CDR3 here is CASKGGGRTDTQYF. The CDR3 nucleotides are TGTGCCAGCAAGGGGGGGGGTCGCACAGATACGCAGTATTTT.

The chain is built from TRBV27 and TRBJ2-3, with 8 bases matching TRBD1. This CDR3 contains 18 residues. Germline CDR1 and CDR2: MNHEY and SMNVEV (reference sequence). V gave up 5 bases and J gave up 1 base; unmatched junction bases: 14. The CDR3 region has the DNA TGTGCCAGCAGTACGACAGGGGAAGAACTGTTCGGCACAGATACGCAGTATTTT. Translation: CASSTTGEELFGTDTQYF.

This rearrangement joins TRBV28 to TRBJ1-2; maybe TRBD1 (5 bases). The CDR3 covers 12 residues. Germline V gene lookup returns CDR1 MDHEN and CDR2 SYDVKM. Trimming removed 7 bases from V and 4 bases from J, with 10 bases in between. The CDR3 loop reads CASIGGFYGYTF. DNA for the CDR3: TGTGCCAGCATCGGGGGGTTCTATGGCTACACCTTC.

V usage is TRBV28 and J usage is TRBJ2-2; D ambiguous. Germline V gene sequence: CDR1 MDHEN, CDR2 SYDVKM. V lost 6 bases to trimming and J lost 5 bases, with 13 bases between them. The CDR3 spans 14 residues. This CDR3 reads CASSLQTVTGELFF. For the CDR3, the DNA is TGTGCCAGCAGCCTCCAGACGGTGACCGGGGAGCTGTTTTTT. Using reference TRBV28 and TRBJ2-2 for the parts outside the CDR3, the full variable domain is DVKVTQSSRYLVKRTGEKVFLECVQDMDHENMFWYRQDPGLGLRLIYFSYDVKMKEKGDIPEGYSVSREKKERFSLILESASTNQTSMYLCASSLQTVTGELFFGEGSRLTVL.

This sequence joins TRBV7-8 and TRBJ2-1; TRBD1 agrees at 11 bases. The CDR3 spans 14 residues. Germline V lookup: CDR1 SGHVS, CDR2 FQNEAQ. Trimming cost V 5 bases and J 10 bases; bases outside gene matches: 7. The CDR3 protein is CASSPWDRGGEQFF. The DNA of the CDR3 is TGTGCCAGCAGCCCCTGGGACAGGGGGGGAGAGCAGTTCTTC.